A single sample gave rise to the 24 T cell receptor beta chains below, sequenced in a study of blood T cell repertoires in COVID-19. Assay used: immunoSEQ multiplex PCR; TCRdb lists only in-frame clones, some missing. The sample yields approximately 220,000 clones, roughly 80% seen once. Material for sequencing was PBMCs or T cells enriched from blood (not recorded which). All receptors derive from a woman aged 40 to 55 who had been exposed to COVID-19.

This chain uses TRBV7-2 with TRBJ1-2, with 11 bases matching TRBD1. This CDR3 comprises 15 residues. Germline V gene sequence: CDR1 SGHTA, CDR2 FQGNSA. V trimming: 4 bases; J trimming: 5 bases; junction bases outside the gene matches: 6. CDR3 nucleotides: TGTGCCAGCAGCTACTCCGGGACAGGGGGGTATGGCTACACCTTC. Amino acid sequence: CASSYSGTGGYGYTF.

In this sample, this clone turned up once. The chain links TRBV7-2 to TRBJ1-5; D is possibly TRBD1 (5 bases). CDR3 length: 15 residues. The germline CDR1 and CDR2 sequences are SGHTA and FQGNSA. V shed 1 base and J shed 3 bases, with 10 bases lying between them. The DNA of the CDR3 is TGTGCCAGCAGCTTAGTAGGGGAAAACAATCAGCCCCAGCATTTT. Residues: CASSLVGENNQPQHF.

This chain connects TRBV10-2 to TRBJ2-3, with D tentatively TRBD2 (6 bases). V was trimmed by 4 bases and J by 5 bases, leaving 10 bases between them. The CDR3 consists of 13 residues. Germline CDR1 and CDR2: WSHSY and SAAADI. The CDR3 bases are TGCGCCAGCAGTGGCGGGGTAATAGATACGCAGTATTTT. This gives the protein CASSGGVIDTQYF.

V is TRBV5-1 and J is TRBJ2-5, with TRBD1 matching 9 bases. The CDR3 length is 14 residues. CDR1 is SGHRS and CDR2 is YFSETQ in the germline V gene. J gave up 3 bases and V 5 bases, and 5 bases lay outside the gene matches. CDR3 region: CASRAQGAKETQYF. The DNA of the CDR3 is TGCGCCAGCAGGGCACAGGGGGCAAAAGAGACCCAGTACTTC.

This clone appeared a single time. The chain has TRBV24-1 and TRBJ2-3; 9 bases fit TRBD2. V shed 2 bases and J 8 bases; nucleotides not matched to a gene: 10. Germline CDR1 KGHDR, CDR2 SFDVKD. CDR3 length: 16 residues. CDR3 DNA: TGTGCCACCAGTGATTCTATAGCGGGGGACCTAGGTACGCAGTATTTT. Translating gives CATSDSIAGDLGTQYF.

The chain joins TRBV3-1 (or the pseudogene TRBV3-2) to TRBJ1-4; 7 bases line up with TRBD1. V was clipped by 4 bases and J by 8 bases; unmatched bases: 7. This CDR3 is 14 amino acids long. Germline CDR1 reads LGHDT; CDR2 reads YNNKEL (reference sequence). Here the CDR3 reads CASSRQGIGEKLFF. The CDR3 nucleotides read TGTGCCAGCAGCCGACAGGGTATAGGAGAAAAACTGTTTTTT.

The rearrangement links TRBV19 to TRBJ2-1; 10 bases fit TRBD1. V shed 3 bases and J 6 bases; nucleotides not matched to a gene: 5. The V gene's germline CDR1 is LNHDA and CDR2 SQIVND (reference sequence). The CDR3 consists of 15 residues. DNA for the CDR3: TGTGCCAGTAGTATGGGGACAGGGGAAATCAATGAGCAGTTCTTC. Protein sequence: CASSMGTGEINEQFF.

CDR3 sequence reads: CASSATSGGATEQFF. CDR3 nucleotide sequence: TGTGCCAGCAGCGCTACTAGCGGGGGGGCCACTGAGCAGTTCTTC. The chain is built from TRBV9 and TRBJ2-1; 13 bases match TRBD2. Per germline, CDR1 SGDLS and CDR2 YYNGEE. V shed 3 bases and J 9 bases; nucleotides not matched to a gene: 6. The CDR3 has 15 amino acids.

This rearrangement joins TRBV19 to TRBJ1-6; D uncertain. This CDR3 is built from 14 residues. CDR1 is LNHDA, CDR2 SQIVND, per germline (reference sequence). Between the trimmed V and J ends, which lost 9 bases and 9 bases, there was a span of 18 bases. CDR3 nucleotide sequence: TGTGCCAGCGCGAGCCGCGGGGAAAGTTCACCCCTCCACTTT. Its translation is CASASRGESSPLHF.

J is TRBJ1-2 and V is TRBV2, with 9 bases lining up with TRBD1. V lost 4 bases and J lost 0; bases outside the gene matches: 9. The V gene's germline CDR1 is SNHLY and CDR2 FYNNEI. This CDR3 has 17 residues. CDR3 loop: CASSGGTGNRANYGYTF. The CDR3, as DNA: TGTGCCAGCAGTGGGGGGACAGGGAACCGCGCTAACTATGGCTACACCTTC.

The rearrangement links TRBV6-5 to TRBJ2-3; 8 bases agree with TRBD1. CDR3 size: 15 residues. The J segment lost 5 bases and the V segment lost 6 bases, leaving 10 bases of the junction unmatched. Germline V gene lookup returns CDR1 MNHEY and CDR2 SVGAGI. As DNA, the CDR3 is TGTGCCAGCAGGCCCAGGGGGCGTCAGGGAGATACGCAGTATTTT. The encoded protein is CASRPRGRQGDTQYF.

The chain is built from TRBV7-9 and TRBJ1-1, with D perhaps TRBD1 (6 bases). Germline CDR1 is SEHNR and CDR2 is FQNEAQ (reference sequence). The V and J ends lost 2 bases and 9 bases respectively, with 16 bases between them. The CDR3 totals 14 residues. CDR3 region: CASSLLGSGEKAFF. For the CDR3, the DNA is TGTGCCAGCAGCTTATTGGGTTCAGGGGAAAAAGCTTTCTTT. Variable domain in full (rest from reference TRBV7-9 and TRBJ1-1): DTGVSQNPRHKITKRGQNVTFRCDPISEHNRLYWYRQTLGQGPEFLTYFQNEAQLEKSRLLSDRFSAERPKGSFSTLEIQRTEQGDSAMYLCASSLLGSGEKAFFGQGTRLTVV.

The CDR3 protein is CASSLFPDQPQHF. The DNA of the CDR3 is TGTGCCAGCAGTTTATTCCCGGATCAGCCCCAGCATTTT. The rearrangement joins TRBV12-3 or TRBV12-4 to TRBJ1-5; D unresolved. V lost 2 bases, J lost 5 bases, and 7 bases lay in between. The CDR3 is made up of 13 amino acids.

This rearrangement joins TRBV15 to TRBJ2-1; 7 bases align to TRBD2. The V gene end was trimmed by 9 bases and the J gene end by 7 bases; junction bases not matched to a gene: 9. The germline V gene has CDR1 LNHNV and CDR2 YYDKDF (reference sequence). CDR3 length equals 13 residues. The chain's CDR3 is CATPTSPTNEQFF. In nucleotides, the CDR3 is TGTGCCACTCCGACTAGCCCGACGAATGAGCAGTTCTTC.

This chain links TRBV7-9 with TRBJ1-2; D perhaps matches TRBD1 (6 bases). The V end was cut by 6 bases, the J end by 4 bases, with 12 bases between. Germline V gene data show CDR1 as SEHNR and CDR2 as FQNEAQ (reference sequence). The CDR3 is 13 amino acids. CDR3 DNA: TGTGCCAGCAGAGATGAAGGGGGCTATGGCTACACCTTC. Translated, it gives CASRDEGGYGYTF.

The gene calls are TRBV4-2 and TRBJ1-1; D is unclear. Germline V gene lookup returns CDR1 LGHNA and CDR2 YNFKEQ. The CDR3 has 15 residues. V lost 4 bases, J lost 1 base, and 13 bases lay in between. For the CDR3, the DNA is TGTGCCAGCAGCCCCTTCGGGATCACGAACACTGAAGCTTTCTTT. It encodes CASSPFGITNTEAFF.

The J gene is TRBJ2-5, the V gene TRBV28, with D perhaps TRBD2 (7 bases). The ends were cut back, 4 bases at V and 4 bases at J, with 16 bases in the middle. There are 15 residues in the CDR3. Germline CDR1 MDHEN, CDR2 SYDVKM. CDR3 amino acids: CASSSPKGGRETQYF. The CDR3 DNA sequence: TGTGCCAGCAGTTCTCCTAAGGGGGGGCGAGAGACCCAGTACTTC.

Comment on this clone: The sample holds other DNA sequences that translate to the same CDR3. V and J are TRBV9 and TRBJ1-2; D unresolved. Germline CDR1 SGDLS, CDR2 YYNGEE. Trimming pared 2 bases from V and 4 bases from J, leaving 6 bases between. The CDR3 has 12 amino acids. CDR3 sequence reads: CASSVSGYGYTF. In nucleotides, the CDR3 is TGTGCCAGCAGCGTGAGCGGCTATGGCTACACCTTC.

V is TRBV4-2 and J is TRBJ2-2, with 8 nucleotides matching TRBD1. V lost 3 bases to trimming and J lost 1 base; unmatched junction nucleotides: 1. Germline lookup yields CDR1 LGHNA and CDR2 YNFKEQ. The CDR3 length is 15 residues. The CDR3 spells CASSHGTGNTGELFF. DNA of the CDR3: TGTGCCAGCAGCCACGGGACAGGGAACACCGGGGAGCTGTTTTTT.

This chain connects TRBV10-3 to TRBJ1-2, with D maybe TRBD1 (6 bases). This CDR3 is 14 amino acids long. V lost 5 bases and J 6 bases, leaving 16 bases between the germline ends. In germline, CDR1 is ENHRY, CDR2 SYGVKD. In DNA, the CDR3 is TGTGCCATCAGTAACAGGGAAGGTCTGGATGGCTACACCTTC. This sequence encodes CAISNREGLDGYTF.

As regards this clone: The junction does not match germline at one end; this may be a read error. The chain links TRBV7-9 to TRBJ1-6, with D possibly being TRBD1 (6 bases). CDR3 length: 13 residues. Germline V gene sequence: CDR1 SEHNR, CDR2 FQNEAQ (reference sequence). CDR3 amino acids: CATAGGARSPLHF. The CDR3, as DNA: TGCGCCACGGCTGGGGGGGCACGGTCACCCCTCCACTTT. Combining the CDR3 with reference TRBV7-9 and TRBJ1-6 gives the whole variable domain DTGVSQNPRHKITKRGQNVTFRCDPISEHNRLYWYRQTLGQGPEFLTYFQNEAQLEKSRLLSDRFSAERPKGSFSTLEIQRTEQGDSAMYLCATAGGARSPLHFGNGTRLTVT.

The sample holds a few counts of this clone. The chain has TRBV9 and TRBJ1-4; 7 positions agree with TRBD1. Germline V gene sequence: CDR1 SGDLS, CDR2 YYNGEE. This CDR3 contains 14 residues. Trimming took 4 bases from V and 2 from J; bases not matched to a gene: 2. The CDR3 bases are TGTGCCAGCAGCCCACAGGGGACTAATGAAAAACTGTTTTTT. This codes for CASSPQGTNEKLFF.

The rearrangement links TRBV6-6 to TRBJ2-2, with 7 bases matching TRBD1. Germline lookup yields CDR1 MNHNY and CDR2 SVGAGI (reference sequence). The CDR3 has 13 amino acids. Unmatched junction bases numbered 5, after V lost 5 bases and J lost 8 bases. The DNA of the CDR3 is TGTGCCAGCAGTCCCCCAGGGGGTGGGGAGCTGTTTTTT. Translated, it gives CASSPPGGGELFF.

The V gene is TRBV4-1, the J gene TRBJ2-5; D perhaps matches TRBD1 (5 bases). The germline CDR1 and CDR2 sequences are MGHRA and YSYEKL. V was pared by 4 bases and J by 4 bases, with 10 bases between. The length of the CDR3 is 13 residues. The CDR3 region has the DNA TGCGCCAGCAGCCGCCGGACATCAGAGACCCAGTACTTC. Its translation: CASSRRTSETQYF.